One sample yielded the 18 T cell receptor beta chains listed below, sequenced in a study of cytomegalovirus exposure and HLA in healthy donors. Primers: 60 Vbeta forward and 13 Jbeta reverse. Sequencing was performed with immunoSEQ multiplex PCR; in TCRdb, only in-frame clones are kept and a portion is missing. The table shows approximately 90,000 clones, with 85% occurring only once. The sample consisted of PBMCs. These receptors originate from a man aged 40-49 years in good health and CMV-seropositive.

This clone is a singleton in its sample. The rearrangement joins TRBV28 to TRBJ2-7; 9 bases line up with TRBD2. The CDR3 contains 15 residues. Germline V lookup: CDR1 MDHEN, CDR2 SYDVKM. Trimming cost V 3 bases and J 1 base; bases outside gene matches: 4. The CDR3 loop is CASSFSGGSSYEQYF. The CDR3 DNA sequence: TGTGCCAGCAGTTTTAGCGGGGGCTCTTCCTACGAGCAGTACTTC.

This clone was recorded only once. CDR3 loop: CASTAGNYGYTF. CDR3 nucleotides: TGTGCCAGCACAGCGGGGAACTATGGCTACACCTTC. This chain links TRBV6-1 with TRBJ1-2; D remains ambiguous. This CDR3 region has 12 residues. Per germline, CDR1 MNHNS and CDR2 SASEGT. V lost 7 bases and J 2 bases, leaving 8 bases between the germline ends.

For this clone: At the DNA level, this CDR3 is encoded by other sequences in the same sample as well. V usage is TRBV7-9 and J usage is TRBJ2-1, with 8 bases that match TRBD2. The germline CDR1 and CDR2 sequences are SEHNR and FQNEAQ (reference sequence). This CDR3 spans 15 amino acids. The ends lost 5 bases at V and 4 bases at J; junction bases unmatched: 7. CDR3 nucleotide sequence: TGTGCCAGCAGCCTATCCGGGACTAGTTACAATGAGCAGTTCTTC. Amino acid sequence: CASSLSGTSYNEQFF.

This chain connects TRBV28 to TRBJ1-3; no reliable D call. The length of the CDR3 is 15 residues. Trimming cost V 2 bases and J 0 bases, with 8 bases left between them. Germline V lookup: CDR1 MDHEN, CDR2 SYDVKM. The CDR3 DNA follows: TGTGCCAGCAGTTTACGCGAGTTCTCTGGAAACACCATATATTTT. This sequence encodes CASSLREFSGNTIYF.

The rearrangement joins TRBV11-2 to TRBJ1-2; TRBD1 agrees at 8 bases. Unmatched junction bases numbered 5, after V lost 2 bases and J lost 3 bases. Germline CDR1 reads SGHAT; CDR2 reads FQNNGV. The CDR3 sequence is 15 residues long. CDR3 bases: TGTGCCAGCAGCTTAATTAAGGACAGGGACTATGGCTACACCTTC. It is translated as CASSLIKDRDYGYTF.

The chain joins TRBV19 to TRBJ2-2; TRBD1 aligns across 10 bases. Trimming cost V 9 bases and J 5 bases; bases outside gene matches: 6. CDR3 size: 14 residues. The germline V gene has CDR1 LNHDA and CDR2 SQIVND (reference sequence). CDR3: CASLDRGQTGELFF. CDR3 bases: TGTGCCAGCCTAGACAGGGGGCAAACCGGGGAGCTGTTTTTT.

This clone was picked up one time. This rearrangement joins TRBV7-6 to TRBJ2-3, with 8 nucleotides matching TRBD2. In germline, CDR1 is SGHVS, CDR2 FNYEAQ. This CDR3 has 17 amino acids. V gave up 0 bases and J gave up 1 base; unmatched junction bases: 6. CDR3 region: CASSLADGRVGTDTQYF. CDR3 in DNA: TGTGCCAGCAGCTTAGCAGACGGGAGGGTCGGCACAGATACGCAGTATTTT.

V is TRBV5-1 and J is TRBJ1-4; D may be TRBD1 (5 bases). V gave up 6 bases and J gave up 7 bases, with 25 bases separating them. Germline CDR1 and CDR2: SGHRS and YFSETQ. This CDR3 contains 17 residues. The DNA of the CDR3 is TGCGCCAGCAAAAGAGACCAGGGACTAACCTCTGTTGAAAAACTGTTTTTT. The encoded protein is CASKRDQGLTSVEKLFF.

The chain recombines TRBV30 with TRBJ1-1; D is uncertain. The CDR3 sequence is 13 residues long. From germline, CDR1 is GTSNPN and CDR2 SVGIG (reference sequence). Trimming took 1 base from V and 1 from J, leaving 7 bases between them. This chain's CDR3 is CAWSEFQNTEAFF. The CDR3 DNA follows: TGTGCCTGGAGTGAATTCCAGAACACTGAAGCTTTCTTT.

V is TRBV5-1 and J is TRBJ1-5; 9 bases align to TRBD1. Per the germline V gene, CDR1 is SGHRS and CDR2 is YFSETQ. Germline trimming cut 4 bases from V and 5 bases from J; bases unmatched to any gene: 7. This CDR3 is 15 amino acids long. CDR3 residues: CASSPPWTGDQPQHF. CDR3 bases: TGCGCCAGCAGCCCTCCTTGGACAGGGGATCAGCCCCAGCATTTT. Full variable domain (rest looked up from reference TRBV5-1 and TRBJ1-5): KAGVTQTPRYLIKTRGQQVTLSCSPISGHRSVSWYQQTPGQGLQFLFEYFSETQRNKGNFPGRFSGRQFSNSRSEMNVSTLELGDSALYLCASSPPWTGDQPQHFGDGTRLSIL.

CDR3 region: CASKTTGVYEQYF. The CDR3, as DNA: TGTGCCAGCAAGACCACAGGGGTATACGAGCAGTACTTC. This chain links TRBV2 with TRBJ2-7; 7 positions match TRBD1. The V gene's germline CDR1 is SNHLY and CDR2 FYNNEI. There are 13 residues in the CDR3. V lost 7 bases and J lost 4; bases outside the gene matches: 7.

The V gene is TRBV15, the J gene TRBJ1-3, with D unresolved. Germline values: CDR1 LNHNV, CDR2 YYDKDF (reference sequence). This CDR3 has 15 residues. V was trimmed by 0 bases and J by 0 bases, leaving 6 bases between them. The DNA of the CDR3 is TGTGCCACCAGCAGAGAGGGAGTCTCTGGAAACACCATATATTTT. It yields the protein CATSREGVSGNTIYF.

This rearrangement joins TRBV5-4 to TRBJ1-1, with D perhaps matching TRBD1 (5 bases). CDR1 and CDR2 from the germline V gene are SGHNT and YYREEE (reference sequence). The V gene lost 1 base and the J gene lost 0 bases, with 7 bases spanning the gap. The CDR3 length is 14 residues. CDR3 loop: CASSLQGMNTEAFF. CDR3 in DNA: TGTGCCAGCAGCTTGCAGGGTATGAACACTGAAGCTTTCTTT.

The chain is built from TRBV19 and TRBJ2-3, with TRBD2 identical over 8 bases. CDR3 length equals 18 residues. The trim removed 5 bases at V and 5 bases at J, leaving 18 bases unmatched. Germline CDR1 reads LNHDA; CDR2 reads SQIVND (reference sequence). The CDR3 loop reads CASSPRGLSGGHGDTQYF. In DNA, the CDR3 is TGTGCCAGTAGTCCCCGCGGCCTGTCGGGAGGGCATGGAGATACGCAGTATTTT.

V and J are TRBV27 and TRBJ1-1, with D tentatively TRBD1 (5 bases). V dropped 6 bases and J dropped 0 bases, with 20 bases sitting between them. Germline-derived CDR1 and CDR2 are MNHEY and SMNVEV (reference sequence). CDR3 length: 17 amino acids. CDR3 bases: TGTGCCAGCAGCCGAAAATATGCCAGGGCGGTGAACACTGAAGCTTTCTTT. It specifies CASSRKYARAVNTEAFF.

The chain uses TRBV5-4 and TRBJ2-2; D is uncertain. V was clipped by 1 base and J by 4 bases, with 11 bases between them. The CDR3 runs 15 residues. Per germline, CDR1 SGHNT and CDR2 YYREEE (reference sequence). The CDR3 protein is CASSLTAESTGELFF. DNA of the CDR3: TGTGCCAGCAGCTTGACGGCGGAGAGCACCGGGGAGCTGTTTTTT. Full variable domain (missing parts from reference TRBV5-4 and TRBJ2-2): ETGVTQSPTHLIKTRGQQVTLRCSSQSGHNTVSWYQQALGQGPQFIFQYYREEENGRGNFPPRFSGLQFPNYSSELNVNALELDDSALYLCASSLTAESTGELFFGEGSRLTVL.

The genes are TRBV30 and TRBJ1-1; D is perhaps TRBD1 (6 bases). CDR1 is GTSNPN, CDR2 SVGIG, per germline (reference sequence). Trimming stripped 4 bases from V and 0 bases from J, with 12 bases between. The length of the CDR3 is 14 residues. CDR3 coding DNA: TGTGCCTGGAACAAACAGGGATTGAACACTGAAGCTTTCTTT. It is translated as CAWNKQGLNTEAFF.

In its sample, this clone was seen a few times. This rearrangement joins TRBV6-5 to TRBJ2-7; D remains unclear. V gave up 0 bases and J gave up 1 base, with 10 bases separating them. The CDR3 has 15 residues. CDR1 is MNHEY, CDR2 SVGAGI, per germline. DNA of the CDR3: TGTGCCAGCAGTTACTCCGCTGGGCCTTCCTACGAGCAGTACTTC. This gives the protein CASSYSAGPSYEQYF.